This is a list of T cell receptor beta chains from one sample in a study of T cell repertoires in cytomegalovirus infection. TCRdb processed the reads anew with MiXCR; each CDR3 protein has one entry. The sample lists approximately 250,000 distinct CDR3 sequences, roughly 23% occurring once. Sequencing used CD8+ T cells from PBMCs. The receptors here all came from a human donor in good health (CMV status not recorded). Some clones in this sample may be carry-over from other donors' samples. The CDR3 runs from the conserved cysteine through the conserved F or W. D genes are given only for firm matches. Size is omitted from some rows. Given values are once, few, many or a class for expanded clones.

j_gene: TRBJ2-3; v_gene: TRBV11-2; d_gene: .; abundance: .; CDR3aa: CASSPRPGGPPTDTQYF; CDR3nt: TGTGCCAGCAGCCCCCGCCCTGGCGGGCCCCCCACAGATACGCAGTATTTT
j_gene: TRBJ2-2; v_gene: TRBV5-5; d_gene: TRBD1; abundance: .; CDR3aa: CASSRTGISARTGELFF; CDR3nt: TGTGCCAGCAGCAGGACAGGGATCAGTGCTCGAACCGGGGAGCTGTTTTTT
j_gene: TRBJ2-3; v_gene: TRBV13; d_gene: .; abundance: .; CDR3aa: CASSLQGPTDTQYF; CDR3nt: TGTGCCAGCAGCTTACAGGGCCCCACAGATACGCAGTATTTT
j_gene: TRBJ2-1; v_gene: TRBV11-2; d_gene: .; abundance: .; CDR3aa: CASSLERLADEQFF; CDR3nt: TGTGCCAGCAGCTTAGAGAGGTTAGCCGATGAGCAGTTCTTC
j_gene: TRBJ1-5; v_gene: TRBV7-8; d_gene: .; abundance: few; CDR3aa: CASSWGENQPQHF; CDR3nt: TGTGCCAGCAGCTGGGGAGAAAATCAGCCCCAGCATTTT
j_gene: TRBJ1-5; v_gene: TRBV20-1; d_gene: .; abundance: .; CDR3aa: CSARDWTLTGQPQHF; CDR3nt: TGCAGTGCTAGGGATTGGACGCTCACGGGGCAGCCCCAGCATTTT
j_gene: TRBJ1-1; v_gene: TRBV28; d_gene: TRBD1; abundance: many; CDR3aa: CASSNHRGGNTEAFF; CDR3nt: TGTGCCAGCAGTAACCACAGGGGTGGGAACACTGAAGCTTTCTTT
j_gene: TRBJ2-1; v_gene: TRBV7-6; d_gene: .; abundance: many; CDR3aa: CASSLDGEQFF; CDR3nt: TGTGCCAGCAGCTTAGATGGTGAGCAGTTCTTC
j_gene: TRBJ1-6; v_gene: TRBV4-1; d_gene: TRBD1; abundance: few; CDR3aa: CASSQERGLYNSPLHF; CDR3nt: TGCGCCAGCAGCCAAGAGAGGGGGCTTTATAATTCACCCCTCCACTTT
j_gene: TRBJ2-2; v_gene: TRBV20-1; d_gene: .; abundance: few; CDR3aa: CSASLGTGELFF; CDR3nt: TGCAGTGCTAGTTTGGGAACCGGGGAGCTGTTTTTT
j_gene: TRBJ2-1; v_gene: TRBV25-1; d_gene: .; abundance: few; CDR3aa: CASSAGLEQFF; CDR3nt: TGTGCCAGCAGTGCGGGACTTGAGCAGTTCTTC
j_gene: TRBJ2-3; v_gene: TRBV7-2; d_gene: .; abundance: many; CDR3aa: CASSLEVDTQYF; CDR3nt: TGTGCCAGCAGCTTAGAGGTAGATACGCAGTATTTT
j_gene: TRBJ1-1; v_gene: TRBV2; d_gene: .; abundance: few; CDR3aa: CASGSGLGGANTEAFF; CDR3nt: TGTGCCAGCGGTTCGGGTTTGGGAGGAGCGAACACTGAAGCTTTCTTT
j_gene: TRBJ1-1; v_gene: TRBV10-3; d_gene: .; abundance: .; CDR3aa: CATFGGLEAFF; CDR3nt: TGTGCCACCTTTGGGGGCCTTGAAGCTTTCTTT
j_gene: TRBJ1-2; v_gene: TRBV7-9; d_gene: .; abundance: few; CDR3aa: CASSLDGLYGYTF; CDR3nt: TGTGCCAGCAGTTTGGACGGCCTGTATGGCTACACCTTC
j_gene: TRBJ1-1; v_gene: TRBV30; d_gene: .; abundance: .; CDR3aa: CAWSVGQSEAFF; CDR3nt: TGTGCCTGGAGTGTTGGACAGTCTGAAGCTTTCTTT
j_gene: TRBJ2-2; v_gene: TRBV7-8; d_gene: TRBD2; abundance: many; CDR3aa: CASSPSGGPSTGELFF; CDR3nt: TGTGCCAGCAGCCCTAGCGGGGGGCCGTCTACCGGGGAGCTGTTTTTT